This TCR beta chain was found in a study of T-cell memory formation after mild COVID-19 (dated by TCRdb to 2020 to 2023). Describing the broader study: TCR sequence clusters from the two donors were largely donor specific. T-cell clones expanding and contracting after mild COVID-19 in two donors were tracked by longitudinal TCRalpha and TCRbeta repertoire sequencing. Two young, previously healthy adult volunteers made up the cohort, one male and one female. Summary of the overall study and its limitations: Contracting CD4+ clones were found mainly in CM and EM memory subsets, while CD8+ clones were enriched in EMRA. Some responding clones were detected in pre-infection memory, suggesting pre-existing cross-reactive memory T cells joined the SARS-CoV-2 response. The second-wave clones that peaked on day 37 were not confirmed to be SARS-CoV-2 specific. The study included only two mild cases, and larger cohorts that include severe cases with pre-infection samples were judged to be necessary. Balanced CD4/CD8 phenotypes were observed for clones contracting from day 15 to 85, whereas a bias towards CD4+ was observed for a second wave of clones expanding from day 15 to 37.

Compared with germline, V lacks 5 bases and J lacks 13 bases; bases without a gene match: 8. The CDR3, from cysteine to phenylalanine, totals 12 residues. The sequence is cut down to CDR3 DNA, 36 bases in frame from base 1. Based on the germline V gene (reference sequence), the CDR1 and CDR2 sequences are LNHDA and SQIVND. Regarding this clonotype: It lacks a known antigen. Nothing much larger sits one base from this clone, and base qualities are not available.

Sequencing used an Illumina NovaSeq 6000. cDNA libraries for TCRalpha and TCRbeta were prepared by 5'RACE using constant-segment primers, with sample barcodes and unique molecular identifiers added. Trizol reagent was used to extract RNA from every sample. Amplification of the libraries took two PCR steps, and the second step added a second sample barcode plus Illumina TruSeq adapters. Sequencing of libraries was performed on an Illumina NovaSeq with 2 x 150 bp paired-end reads. The original methods were these. With migec v1.2.7, reads were demultiplexed and then collapsed into UMI-guided consensus sequences. Using mixcr v2.1.11, UMI consensuses were aligned to TRA and TRB V and J templates and then assembled into clonotypes. A clonotype was counted as expanded or contracted only if both edgeR and NoisET called the change significant, with noise models trained on biological replicates. For edgeR calls, the cutoffs were a false discovery rate-adjusted p below 0.01 and a log2 fold-change threshold of 1. As an exploratory analysis of dynamics, max-normalized trajectories of the 1000 most abundant clonotypes were examined by PCA with hierarchical clustering. Each responding clone was given a CD4 or CD8 phenotype based on the CD4+ and CD8+ repertoires, which had been sequenced separately. The raw public data were reprocessed by TCRdb itself: fastp quality trimming at Q25, MiXCR clonotype calling, in-frame beta chains only. Each CDR3 protein gets just one entry, which takes the most common genes and DNA from the rows behind it. The V and J calls shown here were made by TCRdb, not taken from the authors' results. The sample table contains 500,000 to 650,000 distinct CDR3 sequences; only one count was recorded for about a fifth of them. Of the sample, approximately 8.4% is held by the ten largest clones.

PBMCs were isolated by Ficoll-Paque density gradient centrifugation. The V gene is TRBV19 and the J gene is TRBJ2-1, and 7 bases in between align with TRBD1. This receptor was identified in an adult woman who had mild COVID-19 (a few samples of this study predate the infection). The sample titles of this study are shuffled in the database, so cell type and time point are left out; the donor was told from shared clones. Material: PBMCs or a T cell subset sorted from them (not recorded which). The CDR3 amino acid sequence is: CASSGTAREQFF. The DNA sequence is as follows: TGTGCCAGTAGTGGGACAGCCAGGGAACAGTTCTTC.